This TCR beta chain stems from a study of blood T cells in healthy people across ages. Study results and caveats: There was a strong correlation between TCR beta diversity and naive T cell percentage. Diversity of TCR beta per million T cells declined in a roughly linear way with age. A greater number of naive CD4+ cells and higher diversity distinguished long-lived donors from aged donors.

The CDR3 is 16 residues long. V shed 3 bases, J shed 0 bases, and the junction held 7 bases outside the gene matches. The germline gives CDR1 SGHRS, CDR2 YFSETQ. Using a J-beta primer mix together with a sample-barcoded 5' primer, a second PCR was run for roughly 6 to 12 cycles. Each of the cDNA molecules was tagged by a template-switch adaptor with 12 random nucleotides. TCRdb called the 5' RACE reads again in MiXCR, with one record for every CDR3 protein. The data contain hundreds of thousands of distinct CDR3 sequences, 35% to 50% of them singletons. This clonotype was found a few times. The antigen is undetermined.

Sequencing input: blood. The sequence came from a man of 80 years or more in good health. The gene calls are TRBV5-1 and TRBJ2-3; 7 bases align to TRBD2. CDR3 loop: CASSSPTSASTDTQYF. As DNA, the CDR3 is TGCGCCAGCAGCTCCCCTACTAGCGCCAGCACAGATACGCAGTATTTT.